The subject of this entry is one T cell receptor beta chain. What it binds is not known. The data stem from a study of T cells after posttransplantation cyclophosphamide. Study findings and constraints: Later blood repertoires were often dominated by clones from the donor CD8+ memory compartment. Blood and skin or GI T cell repertoires showed limited TRB overlap. Recipient CMV seropositivity and CMV reactivation strongly tracked TRB clonality.

Busulfan-fludarabine conditioning, marrow transplant, and cyclophosphamide on days +3 and +4 were administered. The CDR3 length is 12 residues. Germline V gene data show CDR1 as MNHNS and CDR2 as SASEGT. V shed 6 bases and J shed 0 bases, with 4 bases lying between them. The repertoire was sequenced with immunoSEQ multiplex PCR; TCRdb's copy has only in-frame clones and lacks some. The sample carries about 43,000 clones, roughly 91% recorded once. Sequenced material: PBMCs, taken around 60 days after allogeneic stem cell transplant with posttransplant cyclophosphamide. The sequence was obtained from a male patient aged 60 to 75 who received an allogeneic stem cell transplant from a related donor and was CMV-positive. Some T cells may trace back to the graft donor. This chain connects TRBV6-1 to TRBJ2-3; D gene unclear. The chain's CDR3 is CASRTSTDTQYF. The CDR3 coding sequence is TGTGCCAGCAGGACTAGCACAGATACGCAGTATTTT.